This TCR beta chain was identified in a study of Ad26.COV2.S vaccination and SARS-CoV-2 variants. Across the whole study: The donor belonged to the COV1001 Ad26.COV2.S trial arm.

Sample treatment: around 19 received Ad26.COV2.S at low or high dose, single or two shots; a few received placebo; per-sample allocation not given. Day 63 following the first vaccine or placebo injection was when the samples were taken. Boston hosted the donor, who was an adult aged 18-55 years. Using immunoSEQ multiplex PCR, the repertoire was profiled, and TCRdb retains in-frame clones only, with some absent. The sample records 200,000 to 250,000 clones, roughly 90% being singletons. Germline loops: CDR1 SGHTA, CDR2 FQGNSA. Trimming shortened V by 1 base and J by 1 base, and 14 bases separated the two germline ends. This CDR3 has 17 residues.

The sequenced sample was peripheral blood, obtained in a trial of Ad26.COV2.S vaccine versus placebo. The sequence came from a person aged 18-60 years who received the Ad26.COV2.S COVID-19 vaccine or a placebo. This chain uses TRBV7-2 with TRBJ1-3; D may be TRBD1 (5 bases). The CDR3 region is CASSLGGGGRSGNTIYF. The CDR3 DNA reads TGTGCCAGCAGCTTAGGGGGGGGAGGGAGATCTGGAAACACCATATATTTT.